This TCR beta chain came from a study of cytomegalovirus exposure and HLA in healthy donors. Whole-study context: About 80 million unique TCR sequences came from HLA-typed donors in an early release.

A remark on this clone: Its cognate antigen is unknown.

Trimming shortened V by 6 bases and J by 4 bases, and 12 bases separated the two germline ends. The germline CDR1 and CDR2 sequences are LNHDA and SQIVND (reference sequence). The CDR3 is 14 residues long. Regarding the study as a whole: In the analysis, some V segments, TRBV6-2 and TRBV6-3 included, were excluded as indistinguishable. Later on, a genetic analysis was performed. It linked a missense variant in DCLRE1C with V- and J-gene trimming of TCR beta. Published work reported that the classifier diagnosed cytomegalovirus status with high specificity and sensitivity.

Both 60 Vbeta primers and 13 Jbeta primers went into the PCR. The repertoire was sequenced with immunoSEQ multiplex PCR; TCRdb's copy has only in-frame clones and lacks some. The repertoire has under 150,000 clones, around 77% of them found once; the top ten carry 0.75% to 0.95%. This chain joins TRBV19 and TRBJ2-2; D uncertain. The sequence was collected from a woman aged 60-70 years in good health and CMV-seronegative. The sequencing input was PBMCs. The DNA for the CDR3 is TGTGCCAGTAGAACTCTGACTCTCACCGGGGAGCTGTTTTTT. Translating gives CASRTLTLTGELFF.